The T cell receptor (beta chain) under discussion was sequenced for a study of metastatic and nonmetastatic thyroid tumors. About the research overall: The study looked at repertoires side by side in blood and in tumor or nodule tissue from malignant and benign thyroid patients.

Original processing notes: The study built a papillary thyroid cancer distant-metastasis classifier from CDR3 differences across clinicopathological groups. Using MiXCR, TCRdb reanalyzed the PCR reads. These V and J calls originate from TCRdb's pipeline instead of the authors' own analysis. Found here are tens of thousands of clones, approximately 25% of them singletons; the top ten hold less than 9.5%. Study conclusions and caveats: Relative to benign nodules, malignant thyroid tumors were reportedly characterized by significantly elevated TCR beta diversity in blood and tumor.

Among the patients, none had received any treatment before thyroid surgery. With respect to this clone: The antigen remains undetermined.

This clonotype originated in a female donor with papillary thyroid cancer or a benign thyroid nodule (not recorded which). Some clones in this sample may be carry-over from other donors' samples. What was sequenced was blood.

The CDR3 protein is CASSLDWGNYGYTF. The CDR3 nucleotides are TGTGCCAGCAGCTTAGATTGGGGAAACTATGGCTACACCTTC. This chain joins TRBV7-9 and TRBJ1-2; D remains ambiguous. Germline loops: CDR1 SEHNR, CDR2 FQNEAQ (reference sequence). V was trimmed by 1 base and J by 2 bases, leaving 8 bases between them. The CDR3 length is 14 residues.